The TCR beta chain under discussion was sequenced for a study of blood T cell repertoires in COVID-19 (dated by TCRdb to the early 2020s). Background for the entire study: Collaborator samples came from the United States, Italy and Spain and covered acute and convalescent phases of COVID-19. Sample metadata almost always included a de-identified subject ID, COVID-19 status, age in years and sex. HLA class I and class II types, where available, came from metadata supplied by the sample provider rather than from assay-based typing. The prospective study material was composed of cDNA or gDNA derived from T cells, B-cell-depleted T cells, or PBMCs. The repertoires were made available in a free public database intended to serve as a resource for research on the immune response to SARS-CoV-2. Deeply sampled blood TCRbeta repertoires from subjects exposed to, actively infected with, or recovered from COVID-19 were included in the dataset. Samples were obtained from the ongoing ImmuneRACE study (first 160 participants) and from some 1,300 subjects provided by 6 global collaborators. What the study reported, not specific to this receptor: The quantity of clinical and demographic metadata differed by source and by participant and was supplied without curation.

Each collaborating institution followed its own protocols to collect whole blood in K2EDTA tubes. Collaborator samples were shipped for TCRbeta analysis as frozen whole blood, isolated PBMCs, or DNA extracted from either sample type. This clone came up once. Its antigen remains undetermined. Within one base of it there is no much larger clone, and no base qualities were kept. TCRbeta CDR3 regions were amplified from genomic DNA by means of the immunoSEQ Assay, a bias-controlled multiplex PCR. The paper's processing steps were these. The number of nucleated cells in each sample was estimated by amplification of reference gene primers within the assay. To quantify the absolute abundance of each unique TCRbeta CDR3 rearrangement, sequence reads were collapsed and filtered. Productive Simpson clonality was computed per sample as the square root of Simpson's diversity index over productive rearrangements. Entries here come from immuneACCESS through TCRdb and include only in-frame sequences with V and J called. Some clones fail to appear in such tables; in the studies checked, an unresolved V gene covers under half of the shortfall, and the cause of the remainder is unknown. D and trimming were read from the DNA, whereas the V and J calls and clone size are those reported in that table. The sample includes about 200,000 clones, with almost 85% observed a single time. About 6.9% of the sample is held by the ten biggest clonotypes.

This clonotype originated in a human donor with acute or convalescent COVID-19. The donor label of this sample is uncertain. Input material: peripheral blood.

The sequenced DNA is TGTGCCAGCAGCTTAGGTTGGCGGGAGATAGGGAATGAGCAGTTCTTC. It is translated as CASSLGWREIGNEQFF. Recombination connected TRBV7-2 to TRBJ2-1, with 7 bases in between that match TRBD2. Looking up the germline V gene yields CDR1 SGHTA and CDR2 FQGNSA. Germline trimming amounts to 1 base on V and 7 bases on J, with 10 as the count of junction bases outside the gene matches. The CDR3 covers 16 residues, taking in both the cysteine and the phenylalanine. The CDR3 DNA has 48 bases and is translated from base 1. Where the CDR3 stops, the reference TRBV7-2 and TRBJ2-1 genes take over; the full variable domain is GAGVSQSPSNKVTEKGKDVELRCDPISGHTALYWYRQSLGQGLEFLIYFQGNSAPDKSGLPSDRFSAERTGGSVSTLTIQRTQQEDSAVYLCASSLGWREIGNEQFFGPGTRLTVL.